Below, 18 T cell receptor beta chains from the same sample are listed, as sequenced in a study of T cell repertoires in cytomegalovirus infection. TCRdb re-derived calls from the reads in MiXCR, one entry per CDR3 protein. In the table there are approximately 150,000 distinct CDR3 sequences, roughly 17% of which are singletons. Sequenced sample: CD8+ T cells from PBMCs. These receptors were collected from a human donor in good health (CMV status not recorded). Some clones in this sample may be carry-over from other donors' samples.

The chain recombines TRBV28 with TRBJ1-2; the match to TRBD1 covers 8 bases. V was pared by 4 bases and J by 9 bases, with 10 bases of the junction left unmatched. CDR3 length equals 14 residues. Germline CDR1 reads MDHEN; CDR2 reads SYDVKM. CDR3 region: CASSSTGAGESYTF. DNA for the CDR3: TGTGCCAGCAGTTCGACAGGGGCGGGAGAGAGCTACACCTTC.

This clonotype was seen only a few times. V is TRBV5-6 and J is TRBJ1-1; D is ambiguous. CDR1 and CDR2 (germline): SGHDT, YYEEEE. Trimming pared 2 bases from V and 1 base from J, leaving 6 bases between. The CDR3 totals 13 residues. CDR3 in DNA: TGTGCCAGCAGCTTTTCAGCGAACACTGAAGCTTTCTTT. It codes for CASSFSANTEAFF. The full variable domain, completed using reference TRBV5-6 and TRBJ1-1, is DAGVTQSPTHLIKTRGQQVTLRCSPKSGHDTVSWYQQALGQGPQFIFQYYEEEERQRGNFPDRFSGHQFPNYSSELNVNALLLGDSALYLCASSFSANTEAFFGQGTRLTVV.

This clonotype was found a few times. This CDR3 reads CASSLNWDRAATGELFF. CDR3 nucleotides: TGTGCCAGCAGCTTAAACTGGGACAGGGCCGCCACCGGGGAGCTGTTTTTT. The J gene is TRBJ2-2, the V gene TRBV7-3; TRBD1 aligns across 9 bases. Per the germline V gene, CDR1 is SGHTA and CDR2 is FQGTGA. The CDR3 is made up of 17 amino acids. V lost 1 base and J lost 4; bases outside the gene matches: 7.

This clonotype was seen only a few times. The V and J genes are TRBV7-9 and TRBJ2-7, with D possibly TRBD1 on 6 matching bases. This CDR3 is 13 amino acids long. CDR1 and CDR2 from the germline V gene are SEHNR and FQNEAQ (reference sequence). Between the trimmed V and J ends, which lost 4 bases and 4 bases, there was a span of 11 bases. This CDR3 is CASSYDRKYEQYF. CDR3 coding DNA: TGTGCCAGCAGCTACGACAGGAAATACGAGCAGTACTTC.

The genes are TRBV7-8 and TRBJ1-3, with D unclear. Deletions cut 1 base from V and 2 bases from J, with 9 bases between. The CDR3 is made up of 15 amino acids. Germline-derived CDR1 and CDR2 are SGHVS and FQNEAQ. CDR3: CASSLEPTAGNTIYF. DNA for the CDR3: TGTGCCAGCAGCTTAGAGCCGACGGCTGGAAACACCATATATTTT.

V is TRBV6-2 or TRBV6-3 and J is TRBJ2-1; perhaps TRBD1 as D (6 bases). Germline values: CDR1 MNHEY, CDR2 SVGEGT. The CDR3 loop spans 17 amino acids. V shed 7 bases and J shed 3 bases, with 22 bases lying between them. The CDR3 sequence: CASTNARDRLFYNEQFF. For the CDR3, the DNA is TGTGCCAGCACGAACGCCCGAGACAGGTTATTCTACAATGAGCAGTTCTTC.

There are a few counts of this clonotype. The gene calls are TRBV11-2 and TRBJ2-3; D gene uncertain. Germline CDR1 and CDR2: SGHAT and FQNNGV. The CDR3 sequence is 16 residues long. V was cut by 0 bases and J by 2 bases, with 12 bases left in between. This chain's CDR3 is CASSLDRVVSTDTQYF. The DNA of the CDR3 is TGTGCCAGCAGCTTAGACCGGGTAGTCTCCACAGATACGCAGTATTTT.

This clonotype was detected a few times. This chain connects TRBV7-8 to TRBJ2-5; 7 bases fit TRBD2. J lost 5 bases, V lost 8 bases, and 23 bases had no gene match. This CDR3 is built from 18 residues. Germline CDR1 is SGHVS and CDR2 is FQNEAQ. The CDR3 is CASVYGDLGGSDWETQYF. The CDR3, as DNA: TGTGCCAGCGTCTACGGGGATCTGGGCGGGAGTGATTGGGAGACCCAGTACTTC.

The CDR3 loop is CASSRTQSSGNTIYF. CDR3 nucleotides: TGTGCCAGCAGCAGGACTCAAAGCTCTGGAAACACCATATATTTT. The rearrangement links TRBV7-6 to TRBJ1-3; no reliable D call. Trimming removed 5 bases from V and 0 bases from J, with 11 bases in between. Germline CDR1 reads SGHVS; CDR2 reads FNYEAQ. This CDR3 contains 15 residues.

This clonotype was observed a few times. The V and J genes are TRBV10-3 and TRBJ1-1; the D gene is possibly TRBD1 (6 bases). Germline V lookup: CDR1 ENHRY, CDR2 SYGVKD. The CDR3 loop spans 15 amino acids. V lost 3 bases and J 0 bases, leaving 11 bases between the germline ends. CDR3 DNA: TGTGCCATCAGTGAACCTGGACAGATGAACACTGAAGCTTTCTTT. Translated, it gives CAISEPGQMNTEAFF.

The chain has TRBV20-1 and TRBJ1-6; D gene uncertain. V lost 7 bases, J lost 7 bases, and 17 bases lay in between. The germline gives CDR1 DFQATT, CDR2 SNEGSKA (reference sequence). This CDR3 comprises 14 residues. The CDR3 sequence: CSVVNTQNNSPLHF. Written as DNA, the CDR3 is TGCAGTGTCGTTAATACCCAGAACAATTCACCCCTCCACTTT.

A single count supports this clonotype. The V call is TRBV15, the J call TRBJ2-1, with 9 bases fitting TRBD2. CDR1 is LNHNV, CDR2 YYDKDF, per germline (reference sequence). The CDR3 has 17 residues. After removal of 0 bases from V and 6 bases from J, the junction contained 9 bases not matched to a gene. The CDR3: CATSRDLKREDGNEQFF. CDR3 sequence (DNA): TGTGCCACCAGCAGAGATCTTAAGCGGGAGGATGGCAATGAGCAGTTCTTC.

At least ten counts were recorded for this clonotype. The CDR3 sequence: CASSLDGEYGMGAKNIQYF. CDR3 DNA: TGTGCCAGCAGTTTAGATGGAGAATACGGGATGGGGGCCAAAAACATTCAGTACTTC. The chain carries TRBV6-2 or TRBV6-3 and TRBJ2-4; D might be TRBD2 (5 bases). The CDR3 runs 19 residues. Trimming removed 4 bases at V and 1 base at J, with 23 bases between. CDR1 MNHEY and CDR2 SVGEGT come from the germline V gene.

This clonotype was picked up one time. The chain couples TRBV19 to TRBJ2-7, with a possible D match to TRBD1 (6 bases). Trimming took off 6 bases at V and 2 bases at J, with 8 bases between the two ends. The CDR3 loop spans 12 amino acids. Germline CDR1 LNHDA, CDR2 SQIVND (reference sequence). The CDR3 nucleotides are TGTGCCAGTAGCCGGGACACCTACGAGCAGTACTTC. Translation: CASSRDTYEQYF.

V and J are TRBV10-3 and TRBJ2-5; D is undetermined. The CDR3 runs 15 residues. CDR1 and CDR2 from the germline V gene are ENHRY and SYGVKD. V lost 2 bases and J lost 5, with 15 bases in between. CDR3 sequence reads: CAISELDTTGETQYF. As DNA, the CDR3 is TGTGCCATCAGTGAGCTTGACACCACCGGGGAGACCCAGTACTTC.

The chain is built from TRBV5-5 and TRBJ2-2; weak D call: TRBD1 (6 bases). The ends were cut back, 6 bases at V and 3 bases at J, with 15 bases in the middle. This CDR3 contains 15 residues. Germline assignment: CDR1 SGHKS and CDR2 YYEKEE (reference sequence). The DNA of the CDR3 is TGTGCCAGCACCAAAGACAGGCCCTACACCGGGGAGCTGTTTTTT. Translating it yields CASTKDRPYTGELFF.

V is TRBV15 and J is TRBJ2-7, with a weak D call TRBD2 (6 bases). The ends were cut back, 5 bases at V and 4 bases at J, with 15 bases in the middle. The CDR3 totals 14 residues. Germline CDR1 is LNHNV and CDR2 is YYDKDF (reference sequence). The CDR3 reads CATSPERGGYEQYF. The CDR3 DNA follows: TGTGCCACCAGCCCTGAGAGGGGAGGATACGAGCAGTACTTC. Variable domain in full (rest from reference TRBV15 and TRBJ2-7): DAMVIQNPRYQVTQFGKPVTLSCSQTLNHNVMYWYQQKSSQAPKLLFHYYDKDFNNEADTPDNFQSRRPNTSFCFLDIRSPGLGDTAMYLCATSPERGGYEQYFGPGTRLTVT.

In this sample, this clonotype turned up a few times. This chain uses TRBV15 with TRBJ2-1; possibly TRBD2 for D (7 bases). Germline V CDR1 and CDR2: LNHNV, YYDKDF (reference sequence). Trimming shortened V by 5 bases and J by 1 base, and 12 bases separated the two germline ends. The CDR3 has 15 residues. The CDR3 DNA reads as TGTGCCACCAGCGAGAGCGGGACATCCTACAATGAGCAGTTCTTC. It specifies CATSESGTSYNEQFF.